This T cell receptor beta chain was recorded in a study of CD8 T cells in ankylosing spondylitis. Study results and caveats: Ankylosing spondylitis blood seemed to carry a telltale TCR beta motif made of seven or eight highly homologous variants. Reportedly, significant enrichment of disease-linked clones occurred in matched ankylosing spondylitis synovial fluid. A CD8+ phenotype characterized the disease-linked clones, which were relatively rare in peripheral blood. Previous work reported some of these motif variants in the synovial fluid and blood of reactive arthritis.

Points on this clonotype: The antigen is unknown. A much larger clone lies a single base off, so this may be a read error.

Quantitative 5'-RACE with molecular barcodes generated TCR beta libraries. TCRdb fed the 5' RACE reads into MiXCR, producing one record per CDR3 protein. This table holds about 540,000 distinct CDR3 sequences, 10% to 15% found once. Germline V lookup: CDR1 LGHDT, CDR2 YNNKEL (reference sequence). CDR3 length: 17 amino acids. Trimming removed 1 base from V and 1 base from J, with 16 bases in between. The V call is TRBV3-1, the J call TRBJ1-2, with a tentative D call TRBD1 (6 bases). Specimen: blood, either unsorted or a sorted T cell fraction (not recorded which). The receptor comes from a male donor with ankylosing spondylitis. The CDR3 region has the DNA TGTGCCAGCAGCCAAGCACTGACAGGACTCGATAACTATGGCTACACCTTC. It translates to CASSQALTGLDNYGYTF.